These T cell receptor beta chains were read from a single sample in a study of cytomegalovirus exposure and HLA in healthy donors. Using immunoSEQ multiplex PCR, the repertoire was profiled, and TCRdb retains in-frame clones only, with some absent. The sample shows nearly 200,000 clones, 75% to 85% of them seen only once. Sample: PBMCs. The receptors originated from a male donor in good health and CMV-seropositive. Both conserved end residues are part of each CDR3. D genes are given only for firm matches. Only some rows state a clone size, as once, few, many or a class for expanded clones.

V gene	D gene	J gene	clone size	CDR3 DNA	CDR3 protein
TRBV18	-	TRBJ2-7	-	TGTGCCAGCTCACCCCGGGGAATGAGAAATTCATACGAGCAGTACTTC	CASSPRGMRNSYEQYF
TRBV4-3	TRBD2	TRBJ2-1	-	TGCGCCAGCAGCCAAGACATCCTAGCGGTTAATGAGCAGTTCTTC	CASSQDILAVNEQFF
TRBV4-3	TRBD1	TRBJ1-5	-	TGCGCCAGCAGCCAAGCGACAGGGGAGGGCAATCAGCCCCAGCATTTT	CASSQATGEGNQPQHF
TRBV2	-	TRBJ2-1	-	TGTGCCAGCAGCCCGTACTCCGGGACTCGCTACAATGAGCAGTTCTTC	CASSPYSGTRYNEQFF
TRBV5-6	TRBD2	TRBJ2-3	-	TGTGCCAGCAGCTGGGGACTAGCGGGTCTCACAGATACGCAGTATTTT	CASSWGLAGLTDTQYF
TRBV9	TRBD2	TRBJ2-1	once	TGTGCCAGCAGCGTAGACCGAACTAGCGGGGGTTACCATCCCTACAATGAGCAGTTCTTC	CASSVDRTSGGYHPYNEQFF
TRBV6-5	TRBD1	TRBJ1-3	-	TGTGCCAGCAGCGCCGTGAGGACAGGGGGAAACACCATATATTTT	CASSAVRTGGNTIYF
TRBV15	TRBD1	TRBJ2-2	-	TGTGCCACCAGCGACCGGGACAGGGGGCTGCGAGCCGGGGAGCTGTTTTTT	CATSDRDRGLRAGELFF
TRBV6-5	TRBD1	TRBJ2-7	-	TGTGCCAGCACCCGGGACAGGTTGTCCTACGAGCAGTACTTC	CASTRDRLSYEQYF
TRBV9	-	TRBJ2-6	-	TGTGCCAGCAGACTCTCTGGGGCCAACGTCCTGACTTTC	CASRLSGANVLTF
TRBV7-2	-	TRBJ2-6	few	TGTGCCAGCAGCCCCCGTGTCTCTGGGGCCAACGTCCTGACTTTC	CASSPRVSGANVLTF
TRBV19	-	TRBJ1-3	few	TGTGCCAGTAGTATGTTGCGGGGATCTGGAAACACCATATATTTT	CASSMLRGSGNTIYF
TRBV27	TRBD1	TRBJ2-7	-	TGTGCCAGCACTAGGGGGACAGGACACTACGAGCAGTACTTC	CASTRGTGHYEQYF
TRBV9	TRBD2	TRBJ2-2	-	TGTGCCAGCAGCGGACTAGCGGGAGGGCGATCAGGGGAGCTGTTTTTT	CASSGLAGGRSGELFF
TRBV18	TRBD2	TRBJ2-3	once	TGTGCCAGCTCGCCCGGGCTAGATGGCGGGAGTGTCGCAGATACGCAGTATTTT	CASSPGLDGGSVADTQYF
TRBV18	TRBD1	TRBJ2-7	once	TGTGCCAGCTCAGAGGGACAGGGGGCGATCTACGAGCAGTACTTC	CASSEGQGAIYEQYF
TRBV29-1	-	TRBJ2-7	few	TGCAGCGCCGGAGGCAGTACAGGGTCCTTAGGAGAGCAGTACTTC	CSAGGSTGSLGEQYF
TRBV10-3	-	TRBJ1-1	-	TGTGCCTCCATGGGGACACCAATTGAAGCTTTCTTT	CASMGTPIEAFF
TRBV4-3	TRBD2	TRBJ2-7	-	TGCGCCAGCAGCCAGGGACTAGGGACCTACGAGCAGTACTTC	CASSQGLGTYEQYF
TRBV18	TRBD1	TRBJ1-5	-	TGTGCCAGCTCACCAGATCCCCAGGGGGCCCAACATTTT	CASSPDPQGAQHF
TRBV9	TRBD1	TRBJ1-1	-	TGTGCCAGCAGTGGAGACAGGGTGAACACTGAAGCTTTCTTT	CASSGDRVNTEAFF
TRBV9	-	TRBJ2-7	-	TGTGCCAGCAGCCTCGGACAGAGCTCCTACGAGCAGTACTTC	CASSLGQSSYEQYF
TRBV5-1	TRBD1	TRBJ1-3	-	TGCGCCAGCAGCACGGGGACAGGTAGAAACACCATATATTTT	CASSTGTGRNTIYF
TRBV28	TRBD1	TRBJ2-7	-	TGTGCCAGCAGTTTGAGTCGGGACAGGGTATACTTC	CASSLSRDRVYF
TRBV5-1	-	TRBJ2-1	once	TGCGCCAGCAGCTCAACTAGCCGGCACTCCTACAATGAGCAGTTCTTC	CASSSTSRHSYNEQFF
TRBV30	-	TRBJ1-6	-	TGTGCCTGGAGTTCAACGTCTAGCTCCTATAATTCACCCCTCCACTTT	CAWSSTSSSYNSPLHF
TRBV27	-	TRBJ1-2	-	TGTGCCAGCAGTCCAAAGGGGTATGGCTACACCTTC	CASSPKGYGYTF
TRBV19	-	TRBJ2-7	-	TGTGCCAGTAGTGCATCCCAGACAGGTTACTCCTACGAGCAGTACTTC	CASSASQTGYSYEQYF
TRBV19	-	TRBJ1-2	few	TGTGCCAGTAGTATCGACACCTACTATGGCTACACCTTC	CASSIDTYYGYTF
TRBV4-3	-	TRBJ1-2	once	TGCGCCAGCAGCCAAGAGACAGGCGCCCCCTCTTATGGCTACACCTTC	CASSQETGAPSYGYTF
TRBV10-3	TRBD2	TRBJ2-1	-	TGTGCCATCAGTGAGGTGCTGACTAGCGGCAATGAGCAGTTCTTC	CAISEVLTSGNEQFF
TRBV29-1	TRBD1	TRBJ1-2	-	TGCAGCGTTAGGCAGGGGGCGCTTGGCAACTATGGCTACACCTTC	CSVRQGALGNYGYTF
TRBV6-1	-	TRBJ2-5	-	TGTGCCAGCAGTGATAATCCGGGACTCCCGTATGAAGAGCAGTACTTC	CASSDNPGLPYEEQYF
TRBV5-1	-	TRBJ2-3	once	TGCGCCAGCAGCTTGGAGGGTACGAGCGGGAGCACAGATACGCAGTATTTT	CASSLEGTSGSTDTQYF
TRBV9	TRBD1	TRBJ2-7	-	TGTGCCAGCAGCGATGGCCCGGGACAGGGCCCCTACGAGCAGTACTTC	CASSDGPGQGPYEQYF
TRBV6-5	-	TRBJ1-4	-	TGTGCCAGCACCTCGACAGCCCTAAATGAAAAACTGTTTTTT	CASTSTALNEKLFF
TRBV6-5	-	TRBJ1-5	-	TGTGCCAGCAGTCCAAGGGGCTATACGAATCAGCCCCAGCATTTT	CASSPRGYTNQPQHF
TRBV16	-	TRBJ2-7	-	TGTGCCAGCAGCCAAGGCCTCAGGGAATTGAACGAGCAGTACTTC	CASSQGLRELNEQYF
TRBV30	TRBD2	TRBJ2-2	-	TGTGCCTGGAGTAGGTGGGAGGGCCCCGGGGAGCTGTTTTTT	CAWSRWEGPGELFF
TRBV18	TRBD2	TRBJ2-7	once	TGTGCCAGCTCACGAGGGAGCGGGAGTAGTTACGAGCAGTACTTC	CASSRGSGSSYEQYF
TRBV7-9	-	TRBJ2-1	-	TGTGCCAGCAGCTTAGCCAACTCCAGGACCGGACTCTACAATGAGCAGTTCTTC	CASSLANSRTGLYNEQFF
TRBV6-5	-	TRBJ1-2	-	TGTGCCAGCAGTTACGCCCCAGGGAGGGCCCTAGACTACACCTTC	CASSYAPGRALDYTF
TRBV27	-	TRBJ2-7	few	TGTGCCAGCAGGCCAAACAGGGTACAAGGGGGCTACGAGCAGTACTTC	CASRPNRVQGGYEQYF
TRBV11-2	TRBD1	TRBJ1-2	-	TGTGCCAGCAGCCCCCAGGACAGGGCGGTCGGCTACACCTTC	CASSPQDRAVGYTF
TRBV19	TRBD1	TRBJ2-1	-	TGTGCCAGTAGTAAGGACAGGCTAGGAAATGAGCAGTTCTTC	CASSKDRLGNEQFF
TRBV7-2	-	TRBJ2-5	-	TGTGCCAGCAGCCGGGGGTTCGGAGAGACCCAGTACTTC	CASSRGFGETQYF
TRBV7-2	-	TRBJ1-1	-	TGTGCCAGCAGCTTAGGAGGGAAGGCTTTCTTT	CASSLGGKAFF
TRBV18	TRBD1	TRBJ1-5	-	TGTGCCAGCTCACCCCGGGGACAGGGTGGGGAAATCGGCAATCAGCCCCAGCATTTT	CASSPRGQGGEIGNQPQHF
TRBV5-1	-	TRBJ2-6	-	TGCGCCAGCAGCTCTACGGGGGCTGGGGCCAACGTCCTGACTTTC	CASSSTGAGANVLTF
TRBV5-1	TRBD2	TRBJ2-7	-	TGCGCCAGCAGGGATTTGGGGCGAACTAGCGGAGCCTACGAGCAGTACTTC	CASRDLGRTSGAYEQYF
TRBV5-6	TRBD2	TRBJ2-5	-	TGTGCCAGCAGCTTTTACCAGCGGGGGGCCGGGGAGACCCAGTACTTC	CASSFYQRGAGETQYF
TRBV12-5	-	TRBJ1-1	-	TGTGCTAGTGGCACACCGTTGAACACTGAAGCTTTCTTT	CASGTPLNTEAFF
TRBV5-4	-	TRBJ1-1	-	TGTGCCGCACAGTTTCCTAACACTGAAGCTTTCTTT	CAAQFPNTEAFF
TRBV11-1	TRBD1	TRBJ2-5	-	TGTGCCAGCAGCTCCAGGGACAGGGGGGAAGAGACCCAGTACTTC	CASSSRDRGEETQYF
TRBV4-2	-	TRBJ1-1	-	TGTGCCAGCAGCCAAACAGCCTCCGGGGGGCAGAACACTGAAGCTTTCTTT	CASSQTASGGQNTEAFF